Shown below are 11 T cell receptor beta chains from a single sample sequenced in a study of siplizumab effects on memory and regulatory T cells. TCRdb keeps only in-frame clones here, not all; method: immunoSEQ multiplex PCR. The table shows 70,000 to 100,000 clones, with approximately 94% occurring only once. The specimen sequenced was CD8+ T cells sorted from blood. These receptors were obtained from a human donor in good health.

The chain combines TRBV30 with TRBJ2-3; no firm D call. CDR1 GTSNPN and CDR2 SVGIG come from the germline V gene (reference sequence). This CDR3 has 14 amino acids. The germline V and J ends were trimmed by 0 bases and 0 bases, with 7 bases remaining between them. This CDR3 is CAWSVGSSTDTQYF. CDR3 coding DNA: TGTGCCTGGAGTGTAGGCAGCAGCACAGATACGCAGTATTTT.

The genes are TRBV10-2 and TRBJ1-5, with TRBD1 matching 10 bases. Germline trimming cut 8 bases from V and 1 base from J; bases unmatched to any gene: 8. Germline V gene sequence: CDR1 WSHSY, CDR2 SAAADI. The CDR3 is made up of 16 amino acids. The CDR3 spells CASDGGDRGSNQPQHF. CDR3 coding DNA: TGCGCCAGCGATGGAGGGGACAGGGGAAGCAATCAGCCCCAGCATTTT.

V usage is TRBV29-1 and J usage is TRBJ2-1; TRBD2 matches 11 bases. Germline V CDR1 and CDR2: SQVTM, ANQGSEA. The CDR3 extends over 13 amino acids. V trimming: 7 bases; J trimming: 8 bases; junction bases outside the gene matches: 7. The CDR3: CSAVAGGPYEQFF. The CDR3, as DNA: TGCAGCGCCGTAGCGGGGGGGCCCTATGAGCAGTTCTTC.

This clone showed up just once. V is TRBV7-9 and J is TRBJ1-4; D uncertain. This CDR3 has 15 residues. Per the germline V gene, CDR1 is SEHNR and CDR2 is FQNEAQ (reference sequence). V was pared by 4 bases and J by 3 bases, with 12 bases between. The CDR3 DNA reads TGTGCCAGCAGCTCAATCCTATCGGCTAATGAAAAACTGTTTTTT. Protein: CASSSILSANEKLFF.

The chain carries TRBV11-2 and TRBJ1-2; 9 nucleotides match TRBD1. There are 15 residues in the CDR3. CDR1 and CDR2 (germline): SGHAT, FQNNGV. V dropped 1 base and J dropped 6; count of bases not matched to a gene: 6. CDR3 protein: CASSLGLWDRDGYTF. CDR3 DNA sequence: TGTGCCAGCAGCTTAGGTCTCTGGGACAGGGATGGCTACACCTTC.

The chain recombines TRBV2 with TRBJ2-7; D perhaps matches TRBD1 (5 bases). This CDR3 spans 14 amino acids. The germline V and J ends were trimmed by 6 bases and 3 bases, with 15 bases remaining between them. CDR1 and CDR2 from the germline V gene are SNHLY and FYNNEI. CDR3: CASRAPGNFYEQYF. The CDR3 region has the DNA TGTGCCAGCAGGGCCCCAGGGAATTTCTACGAGCAGTACTTC.

The chain links TRBV19 to TRBJ1-5, with TRBD1 matching over 9 bases. The CDR3 has 20 residues. Trimming took 4 bases from V and 3 from J; bases not matched to a gene: 19. CDR1 is LNHDA, CDR2 SQIVND, per germline (reference sequence). CDR3 in amino acids: CASSRTITPTGGKDNQPQHF. Here the CDR3 DNA reads TGTGCCAGTAGTAGAACGATCACCCCGACAGGGGGGAAAGACAATCAGCCCCAGCATTTT. Complete variable domain (other parts from reference TRBV19 and TRBJ1-5): DGGITQSPKYLFRKEGQNVTLSCEQNLNHDAMYWYRQDPGQGLRLIYYSQIVNDFQKGDIAEGYSVSREKKESFPLTVTSAQKNPTAFYLCASSRTITPTGGKDNQPQHFGDGTRLSIL.

The sample holds a few counts of this clone. The rearrangement uses TRBV5-1 and TRBJ2-3; 7 nucleotides match TRBD1. Per the germline V gene, CDR1 is SGHRS and CDR2 is YFSETQ. The CDR3 totals 17 residues. V shed 3 bases, J shed 2 bases, and the junction held 12 bases outside the gene matches. The CDR3 here is CASSYDEPGGFTDTQYF. CDR3 nucleotide sequence: TGCGCCAGCAGCTACGATGAACCAGGGGGATTCACAGATACGCAGTATTTT.

The chain has TRBV14 and TRBJ2-7, with unresolved D. The CDR3 has 12 amino acids. Trimming shortened V by 2 bases and J by 2 bases, and 4 bases separated the two germline ends. Per the germline V gene, CDR1 is SGHDN and CDR2 is FVKESK. The CDR3 loop is CASSQRPYEQYF. CDR3 DNA: TGTGCCAGCAGCCAACGGCCCTACGAGCAGTACTTC. Looking up the rest from reference TRBV14 and TRBJ2-7 gives the full variable domain: EAGVTQFPSHSVIEKGQTVTLRCDPISGHDNLYWYRRVMGKEIKFLLHFVKESKQDESGMPNNRFLAERTGGTYSTLKVQPAELEDSGVYFCASSQRPYEQYFGPGTRLTVT.

This chain uses TRBV12-5 with TRBJ2-1; possibly TRBD2 for D (5 bases). Germline CDR1 LGHNT, CDR2 FRNRAP. With 9 bases removed from V and 2 bases from J, the gap between germline ends came to 11 bases. CDR3 size: 13 residues. In DNA, the CDR3 is TGTGCTAGGTACGGAGGAACCTACAATGAGCAGTTCTTC. Protein product: CARYGGTYNEQFF.

The J gene is TRBJ2-7, the V gene TRBV27, with D hard to call. The germline gives CDR1 MNHEY, CDR2 SMNVEV (reference sequence). Trimming removed 5 bases at V and 6 bases at J, with 17 bases between. The CDR3 extends over 14 amino acids. The DNA of the CDR3 is TGTGCCAGCAGTCCGAGGCGACCGGATTTCGAGCAGTACTTC. Translation: CASSPRRPDFEQYF.